This TCR beta chain was retrieved from a study of CD8+CD57+ T cells in acquired aplastic anemia. Study context: Across the sorted CD4+ and CD8+ cells, DNA amounts averaged approximately 3 ug.

J lost 4 bases, V lost 5 bases, and 14 bases had no gene match. The CDR3 is made up of 17 amino acids. The germline V gene encodes CDR1 SEHNR and CDR2 FQNEAQ (reference sequence). Researchers used genomic DNA as the template to profile TCR beta VDJ and CDR3. Each CDR3 protein is one row after TCRdb ran MiXCR on the reads. The sample carries about 240,000 distinct CDR3 sequences, approximately 45% recorded once. Patients chosen for sequencing had CD8+CD57+ cells that had expanded, as shown by flow cytometry. The clonotype originates from a human donor with aplastic anemia. The J gene is TRBJ1-2, the V gene TRBV7-9, with TRBD1 matching 9 bases. The sequenced sample consisted of sorted CD4+, CD8+, or CD8+CD57+ T cells (not recorded which) from PBMCs. The CDR3 region has the DNA TGTGCCAGCAGCCAACCTATCGGGACAGGGAGATTCTATGGCTACACCTTC. Translated, it gives CASSQPIGTGRFYGYTF.